Listed below are T cell receptor beta chains from one sample, sequenced in a study of a mutant IDH1 vaccine in newly diagnosed glioma. The table came from immunoSEQ multiplex PCR; TCRdb's copy has only in-frame clones and leaves some out. The data hold about 50,000 clones, with 76% observed a single time. Their recognized antigens are unknown. The specimen was PBMCs, collected from a glioma patient whose treatment included an IDH1 peptide vaccine. The receptors were gathered from a man in his forties with glioma. The CDR3 runs from the conserved cysteine through the conserved F or W. The D gene is left open where the match is weak. The size field is filled for only some rows; it gives once, few, many or a size class.

>-|TRBJ1-4|TRBV6-5|-
CASSYTGPRVEKLFF
TGTGCCAGCAGTTACACGGGACCGCGAGTGGAAAAACTGTTTTTT
>-|TRBJ1-1|TRBV5-8|few
CASSWAGADTEAFF
TGTGCCAGCAGCTGGGCCGGGGCGGACACTGAAGCTTTCTTT
>-|TRBJ2-1|TRBV7-6|-
CASSPTVSVPDEQFF
TGTGCCAGCAGCCCAACAGTCTCCGTACCCGATGAGCAGTTCTTC
>-|TRBJ1-5|TRBV7-9|-
CASNAGGNQPQHF
TGTGCCAGCAATGCAGGGGGCAATCAGCCCCAGCATTTT
>-|TRBJ2-5|TRBV10-2|-
CASSDRTSPRQETQYF
TGCGCCAGCAGTGACCGTACCAGCCCTCGACAAGAGACCCAGTACTTC
>-|TRBJ2-3|TRBV5-1|-
CASSLEGRLADTQYF
TGCGCCAGCAGCTTGGAAGGGAGGTTAGCAGATACGCAGTATTTT
>-|TRBJ1-5|TRBV2|-
CASSDEAGKAQPQHF
TGTGCCAGCAGTGACGAGGCCGGGAAGGCGCAGCCCCAGCATTTT
>TRBD1|TRBJ1-1|TRBV5-6|-
CASSLVDRGTEAFF
TGTGCCAGCAGCTTGGTTGACAGGGGCACTGAAGCTTTCTTT
>TRBD2|TRBJ2-1|TRBV7-2|-
CASSSTRTSGSGWQFF
TGTGCCAGCAGCTCGACCAGGACTAGCGGGAGTGGGTGGCAGTTCTTC
>-|TRBJ2-5|TRBV6-1|-
CASSPRGGVETQYF
TGTGCCAGCAGTCCACGAGGGGGAGTGGAGACCCAGTACTTC
>-|TRBJ2-5|TRBV10-3|few
CATLRGVGETQYF
TGTGCCACCCTGAGGGGGGTCGGGGAGACCCAGTACTTC
>TRBD1|TRBJ2-1|TRBV4-1|-
CASSQGWTGGLYNEQFF
TGCGCCAGCAGCCAAGGTTGGACAGGGGGCCTCTACAATGAGCAGTTCTTC
>-|TRBJ2-1|TRBV7-9|-
CASSWRPSGEEQFF
TGTGCCAGCAGCTGGCGCCCCTCGGGGGAAGAGCAGTTCTTC
>-|TRBJ2-7|TRBV5-6|-
CASSPGLTSSYEQYF
TGTGCCAGCAGCCCGGGACTTACGAGCTCCTACGAGCAGTACTTC
>-|TRBJ2-7|TRBV4-1|-
CASSVVSLGLTPSEQYF
TGCGCCAGCAGCGTCGTAAGTCTGGGACTCACCCCGAGCGAGCAGTACTTC
>TRBD1|TRBJ2-7|TRBV2|-
CASSHGQDYEQYF
TGTGCCAGCAGCCACGGACAGGACTACGAGCAGTACTTC
>-|TRBJ1-1|TRBV21-1|few
CAANPPRERNTEAFF
TGTGCAGCAAATCCCCCCCGGGAGAGGAACACTGAAGCTTTCTTT
>TRBD1|TRBJ1-2|TRBV6-5|-
CASVPRTGAFVGYTF
TGTGCCAGCGTACCCCGGACAGGGGCGTTTGTTGGCTACACCTTC
>-|TRBJ1-1|TRBV4-3|-
CASSQVGRGTEAFF
TGCGCCAGCAGCCAAGTTGGGAGAGGGACCGAAGCTTTCTTT
>-|TRBJ1-4|TRBV15|-
CATSRDRANEKLFF
TGTGCCACCAGCAGGGATCGGGCTAATGAAAAACTGTTTTTT
>-|TRBJ2-2|TRBV7-9|medium-sized
CASSLTQIAGGNTGELFF
TGTGCCAGCAGCTTAACTCAGATTGCGGGTGGTAACACCGGGGAGCTGTTTTTT
>-|TRBJ2-7|TRBV4-2|-
CASSQDLGGGGGYEQYF
TGTGCCAGCAGCCAAGATCTAGGGGGGGGAGGTGGTTACGAGCAGTACTTC
>-|TRBJ1-5|TRBV7-2|-
CASSLRGGQIQPQHF
TGTGCCAGCAGCTTGCGGGGGGGGCAGATTCAGCCCCAGCATTTT
>-|TRBJ2-1|TRBV19|-
CASSIDSTPYNEQFF
TGTGCCAGTAGTATCGATAGCACACCCTACAATGAGCAGTTCTTC
>TRBD2|TRBJ2-5|TRBV19|-
CASSRTSGGGQTQYF
TGTGCCAGTAGTAGGACTAGCGGGGGAGGCCAGACCCAGTACTTC
>TRBD1|TRBJ1-5|TRBV19|-
CASSLQGGVSQPQHF
TGTGCCAGTAGTCTGCAGGGGGGGGTCAGTCAGCCCCAGCATTTT
>-|TRBJ2-7|TRBV19|-
CASSPGGHEQYF
TGTGCCAGTAGTCCCGGGGGGCACGAGCAGTACTTC
>TRBD2|TRBJ2-5|TRBV9|-
CASSPPPGLAGETQYF
TGTGCCAGCAGCCCCCCTCCGGGACTAGCGGGAGAGACCCAGTACTTC
>TRBD2|TRBJ2-1|TRBV7-8|-
CASSPRTSGSEGYNEQFF
TGTGCCAGCAGCCCCCGGACTAGCGGGAGTGAAGGTTATAATGAGCAGTTCTTC
>TRBD1|TRBJ1-4|TRBV6-6|-
CASSYSPGQSNEKLFF
TGTGCCAGCAGTTACTCGCCGGGACAGAGTAATGAAAAACTGTTTTTT
>-|TRBJ1-2|TRBV5-4|-
CASSTETAYGYTF
TGTGCCAGCAGCACTGAAACCGCCTATGGCTACACCTTC
>-|TRBJ1-3|TRBV25-1|-
CASSPLPPRDTIYF
TGTGCCAGCAGTCCCTTACCACCACGGGACACCATATATTTT
>-|TRBJ1-1|TRBV18|-
CASLPQGNTEAFF
TGTGCCAGCTTGCCTCAGGGGAACACTGAAGCTTTCTTT
>-|TRBJ2-3|TRBV6-4|-
CASSLTSGDSTDTQYF
TGTGCCAGCAGCTTGACATCGGGGGATAGCACAGATACGCAGTATTTT
>-|TRBJ2-5|TRBV5-6|-
CASSSETYQETQYF
TGTGCCAGCAGCTCTGAGACGTATCAAGAGACCCAGTACTTC
>TRBD1|TRBJ1-3|TRBV7-2|-
CASSRDRGRGNTIYF
TGTGCCAGCAGCAGGGACAGGGGGAGGGGAAACACCATATATTTT
>TRBD1|TRBJ1-5|TRBV19|once
CASSTLRQGVRQPQHF
TGTGCCAGTAGTACCCTCCGACAGGGTGTGCGACAGCCCCAGCATTTT
>-|TRBJ2-2|TRBV12-5|-
CASGFRDTGELFF
TGTGCTAGTGGTTTCAGGGACACCGGGGAGCTGTTTTTT
>-|TRBJ2-7|TRBV10-2|-
CASSDGGSPYEQYF
TGCGCCAGCAGTGATGGGGGGAGTCCCTACGAGCAGTACTTC
>-|TRBJ2-1|TRBV27|once
CASSLSGHEQFF
TGTGCCAGCAGTTTATCGGGCCATGAGCAGTTCTTC
>-|TRBJ2-1|TRBV7-9|few
CASSSTILSEQFF
TGTGCCAGCAGCTCCACCATATTAAGTGAGCAGTTCTTC
>TRBD1|TRBJ2-6|TRBV19|-
CASSMVTGLSGANVLTF
TGTGCCAGTAGTATGGTGACAGGGCTCTCTGGGGCCAACGTCCTGACTTTC
>TRBD1|TRBJ2-1|TRBV7-7|-
CASSVRQGSDNRQFF
TGTGCCAGCAGCGTCCGACAGGGGTCGGATAATAGGCAGTTCTTC
>-|TRBJ1-5|TRBV11-2|few
CASSPTGGTGQPQHF
TGTGCCAGCAGCCCAACAGGCGGTACGGGGCAGCCCCAGCATTTT
>TRBD2|TRBJ2-3|TRBV11-2|-
CASSLGTRGGTDTQYF
TGTGCCAGCAGCTTAGGGACTAGGGGAGGCACAGATACGCAGTATTTT
>TRBD1|TRBJ2-5|TRBV5-1|-
CASSLGGQGGETQYF
TGCGCCAGCAGCTTGGGAGGACAGGGGGGTGAGACCCAGTACTTC
>-|TRBJ1-2|TRBV19|-
CASSLRTSYGYTF
TGTGCCAGTAGTCTCCGGACAAGCTATGGCTACACCTTC
>TRBD1|TRBJ1-2|TRBV5-8|-
CASSRVQGRDGYTF
TGTGCCAGCAGCAGGGTACAGGGGCGCGATGGCTACACCTTC
>TRBD1|TRBJ2-2|TRBV6-9|-
CASSYRTGDHTGELFF
TGTGCCAGCAGTTATCGGACAGGAGACCACACCGGGGAGCTGTTTTTT
>-|TRBJ1-1|TRBV7-9|-
CASSFPGGLSTEAFF
TGTGCCAGCAGCTTCCCGGGGGGCCTGAGTACTGAAGCTTTCTTT